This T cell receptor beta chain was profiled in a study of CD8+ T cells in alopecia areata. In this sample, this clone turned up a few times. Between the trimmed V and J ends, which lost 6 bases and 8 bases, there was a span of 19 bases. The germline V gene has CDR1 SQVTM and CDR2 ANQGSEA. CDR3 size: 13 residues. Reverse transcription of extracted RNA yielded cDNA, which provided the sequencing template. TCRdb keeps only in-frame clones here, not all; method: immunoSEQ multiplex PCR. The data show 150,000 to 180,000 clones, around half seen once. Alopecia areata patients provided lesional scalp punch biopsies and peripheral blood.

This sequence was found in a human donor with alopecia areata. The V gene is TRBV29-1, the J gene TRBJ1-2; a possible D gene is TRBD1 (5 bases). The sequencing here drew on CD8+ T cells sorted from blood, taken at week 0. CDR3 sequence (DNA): TGCAGCGTCCACCCCGGGGGGGGTCGAGGCTACACCTTC. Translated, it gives CSVHPGGGRGYTF.